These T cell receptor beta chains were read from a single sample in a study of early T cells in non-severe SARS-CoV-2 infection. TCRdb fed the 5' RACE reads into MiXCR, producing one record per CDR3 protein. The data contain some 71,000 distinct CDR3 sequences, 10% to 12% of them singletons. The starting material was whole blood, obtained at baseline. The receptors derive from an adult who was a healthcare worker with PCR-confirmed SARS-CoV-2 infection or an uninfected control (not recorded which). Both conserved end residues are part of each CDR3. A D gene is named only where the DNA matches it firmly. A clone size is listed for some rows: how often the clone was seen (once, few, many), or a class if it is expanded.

CDR3 DNA: TGTGCCGGCGGGGGGGCAGGAGATACGCAGTATTTT; CDR3 protein: CAGGGAGDTQYF; J gene: TRBJ2-3; D gene: TRBD2; V gene: TRBV10-3; clone size: few; CDR3 length: 12
CDR3 DNA: TGTGCCAGCAGCTTTTCGGGAGGCACCACAGATACGCAGTATTTT; CDR3 protein: CASSFSGGTTDTQYF; J gene: TRBJ2-3; D gene: TRBD2; V gene: TRBV11-2; clone size: -; CDR3 length: 15
CDR3 DNA: TGTGCCAGCACGTTTGGGGTAGCGGGAGAGGATACGCAGTATTTT; CDR3 protein: CASTFGVAGEDTQYF; J gene: TRBJ2-3; D gene: TRBD2; V gene: TRBV12-3/TRBV12-4; clone size: once; CDR3 length: 15
CDR3 DNA: TGTGCCATTCGAAACAGGGGTTCCGCGAACACCGGGGAGCTGTTTTTT; CDR3 protein: CAIRNRGSANTGELFF; J gene: TRBJ2-2; D gene: TRBD1; V gene: TRBV9; clone size: many; CDR3 length: 16
CDR3 DNA: TGTGCCAGCAGCGGGGACAGGGGGCGACTCGAGCAGTACTTC; CDR3 protein: CASSGDRGRLEQYF; J gene: TRBJ2-7; D gene: TRBD1; V gene: TRBV6-6; clone size: many; CDR3 length: 14
CDR3 DNA: TGTGCCAGCTCTCAGGACATCTACGAGCAGTACTTC; CDR3 protein: CASSQDIYEQYF; J gene: TRBJ2-7; D gene: -; V gene: TRBV18; clone size: many; CDR3 length: 12
CDR3 DNA: TGTGCCAGCAGCCCCGGCGGGACAGCGAATGAAAAACTGTTTTTT; CDR3 protein: CASSPGGTANEKLFF; J gene: TRBJ1-4; D gene: TRBD1; V gene: TRBV11-2; clone size: few; CDR3 length: 15
CDR3 DNA: TGCGCCAGCAGCCCGACTAGCGAGTACAATGAGCAGTTCTTC; CDR3 protein: CASSPTSEYNEQFF; J gene: TRBJ2-1; D gene: TRBD2; V gene: TRBV5-1; clone size: -; CDR3 length: 14
CDR3 DNA: TGTGCCATCAGTGTTGTGCAAATAAACACCGGGGAGCTGTTTTTT; CDR3 protein: CAISVVQINTGELFF; J gene: TRBJ2-2; D gene: -; V gene: TRBV10-3; clone size: -; CDR3 length: 15
CDR3 DNA: TGCAGCGTTGTGGTCCGAACCTACGAGCAGTACTTC; CDR3 protein: CSVVVRTYEQYF; J gene: TRBJ2-7; D gene: -; V gene: TRBV29-1; clone size: -; CDR3 length: 12
CDR3 DNA: TGCGCCAGCAGCCAATCAGGGGGGGAAATTGCCTACAATGAGCAGTTCTTC; CDR3 protein: CASSQSGGEIAYNEQFF; J gene: TRBJ2-1; D gene: -; V gene: TRBV4-1; clone size: -; CDR3 length: 17
CDR3 DNA: TGCGCCAGCAGCTTGGACCCCCGCTCACAAGAGACCCAGTACTTC; CDR3 protein: CASSLDPRSQETQYF; J gene: TRBJ2-5; D gene: -; V gene: TRBV5-1; clone size: -; CDR3 length: 15
CDR3 DNA: TGCGCCAGCAGCCAAGAGAACAGGGACAACAATGAGCAGTTCTTC; CDR3 protein: CASSQENRDNNEQFF; J gene: TRBJ2-1; D gene: -; V gene: TRBV4-1; clone size: many; CDR3 length: 15
CDR3 DNA: TGTGCCAGCAGTGGCCTAACCGGGACAGGGGGTCGCTATGGCTACACCTTC; CDR3 protein: CASSGLTGTGGRYGYTF; J gene: TRBJ1-2; D gene: TRBD1; V gene: TRBV2; clone size: few; CDR3 length: 17
CDR3 DNA: TGCGCCAGCAGCCAAGAGGCGACAGATAGCAATCAGCCCCAGCATTTT; CDR3 protein: CASSQEATDSNQPQHF; J gene: TRBJ1-5; D gene: -; V gene: TRBV4-1; clone size: few; CDR3 length: 16
CDR3 DNA: TGTGCCAGCAGCTTGGGGCTGGGACAATCAACCGGGGAGCTGTTTTTT; CDR3 protein: CASSLGLGQSTGELFF; J gene: TRBJ2-2; D gene: -; V gene: TRBV5-4; clone size: many; CDR3 length: 16
CDR3 DNA: TGTGCCTGGAGTAGGGCAGGACTGTTGTTACAAGAGACCCAGTACTTC; CDR3 protein: CAWSRAGLLLQETQYF; J gene: TRBJ2-5; D gene: -; V gene: TRBV30; clone size: -; CDR3 length: 16
CDR3 DNA: TGTGCCAGCAGCCAGAAGACAGGGTTCTTAGACATTCAGTACTTC; CDR3 protein: CASSQKTGFLDIQYF; J gene: TRBJ2-4; D gene: TRBD1; V gene: TRBV14; clone size: few; CDR3 length: 15
CDR3 DNA: TGTGCCAGCAGTCTCCCCCGAAAGGGGGCCAATGAGCAGTTCTTC; CDR3 protein: CASSLPRKGANEQFF; J gene: TRBJ2-1; D gene: TRBD1; V gene: TRBV12-3/TRBV12-4; clone size: few; CDR3 length: 15
CDR3 DNA: TGTGCCAGCAGTGTCACCAATTCACCCCTCCACTTT; CDR3 protein: CASSVTNSPLHF; J gene: TRBJ1-6; D gene: -; V gene: TRBV6-1; clone size: few; CDR3 length: 12
CDR3 DNA: TGTGCCAGCAGTTACGCGGGGGGGGTCAACAATGAGCAGTTCTTC; CDR3 protein: CASSYAGGVNNEQFF; J gene: TRBJ2-1; D gene: TRBD2; V gene: TRBV6-6; clone size: few; CDR3 length: 15
CDR3 DNA: TGTGCCACCTTACCGGGACAGGGGGGCGATGAGCAGTTCTTC; CDR3 protein: CATLPGQGGDEQFF; J gene: TRBJ2-1; D gene: TRBD1; V gene: TRBV6-6; clone size: many; CDR3 length: 14
CDR3 DNA: TGTGCCAGCAGTTACACCGGGACAGGGGGCCGACAGCCCCAGCATTTT; CDR3 protein: CASSYTGTGGRQPQHF; J gene: TRBJ1-5; D gene: TRBD1; V gene: TRBV6-2/TRBV6-3; clone size: many; CDR3 length: 16
CDR3 DNA: TGCAGTGCCTATGCTGGACTCTCCTACGAGCAGTACTTC; CDR3 protein: CSAYAGLSYEQYF; J gene: TRBJ2-7; D gene: -; V gene: TRBV20-1; clone size: few; CDR3 length: 13
CDR3 DNA: TGTGCCAGCAGTGAAATTATTTGGAGGGACAGAGCCTACGAGCAGTACTTC; CDR3 protein: CASSEIIWRDRAYEQYF; J gene: TRBJ2-7; D gene: -; V gene: TRBV2; clone size: -; CDR3 length: 17
CDR3 DNA: TGTGCCAGCAGCAGGGGTCTAAGCGGGGGGTGGCATGAGCAGTTCTTC; CDR3 protein: CASSRGLSGGWHEQFF; J gene: TRBJ2-1; D gene: TRBD2; V gene: TRBV5-8; clone size: many; CDR3 length: 16
CDR3 DNA: TGTGCCAGCAGTGAAACGGTTAGCGGCACAACCGCAGATACGCAGTATTTT; CDR3 protein: CASSETVSGTTADTQYF; J gene: TRBJ2-3; D gene: -; V gene: TRBV2; clone size: many; CDR3 length: 17
CDR3 DNA: TGCGCCAGCAGCCAATACCCAAGCGGGAGGGATTCCTACAATGAGCAGTTCTTC; CDR3 protein: CASSQYPSGRDSYNEQFF; J gene: TRBJ2-1; D gene: TRBD2; V gene: TRBV4-3; clone size: -; CDR3 length: 18
CDR3 DNA: TGCGCCAGCAGCCACGGGCTAGGGGATTGGGGCCCGAACACTGAAGCTTTCTTT; CDR3 protein: CASSHGLGDWGPNTEAFF; J gene: TRBJ1-1; D gene: -; V gene: TRBV5-1; clone size: few; CDR3 length: 18
CDR3 DNA: TGCGCCAGCTCGACGGGACTAGCGGGGGGGCCGAAAGAGACCCAGTACTTC; CDR3 protein: CASSTGLAGGPKETQYF; J gene: TRBJ2-5; D gene: TRBD2; V gene: TRBV10-1; clone size: -; CDR3 length: 17
CDR3 DNA: TGTGCCAGCGCACATTTAACAGGGGGAATTGCCTACGAGCAGTACTTC; CDR3 protein: CASAHLTGGIAYEQYF; J gene: TRBJ2-7; D gene: TRBD1; V gene: TRBV13; clone size: many; CDR3 length: 16
CDR3 DNA: TGCGCCAGCAGCGACGGGACAGGGCTGCTCTACGAGCAGTACTTC; CDR3 protein: CASSDGTGLLYEQYF; J gene: TRBJ2-7; D gene: TRBD1; V gene: TRBV5-1; clone size: -; CDR3 length: 15
CDR3 DNA: TGCAGCGTTGACTCCCGAGCTAACTATGGCTACACCTTC; CDR3 protein: CSVDSRANYGYTF; J gene: TRBJ1-2; D gene: -; V gene: TRBV29-1; clone size: -; CDR3 length: 13
CDR3 DNA: TGTGCCAGCAGAGCGGGTCCTATCTCCTACGAGCAGTACTTC; CDR3 protein: CASRAGPISYEQYF; J gene: TRBJ2-7; D gene: -; V gene: TRBV6-2/TRBV6-3; clone size: many; CDR3 length: 14
CDR3 DNA: TGTGCCAGCTCACCACTCGGGACAGGGGGTAGCGGTGAGCAGTTCTTC; CDR3 protein: CASSPLGTGGSGEQFF; J gene: TRBJ2-1; D gene: TRBD1; V gene: TRBV18; clone size: -; CDR3 length: 16
CDR3 DNA: TGTGCCAGCAGCTTAGGGGACAGGGTCGACCAAGAGACCCAGTACTTC; CDR3 protein: CASSLGDRVDQETQYF; J gene: TRBJ2-5; D gene: TRBD1; V gene: TRBV11-2; clone size: few; CDR3 length: 16
CDR3 DNA: TGTGCCAGCAGCCCGAGGGGGACGGCGGATGAAAAACTGTTTTTT; CDR3 protein: CASSPRGTADEKLFF; J gene: TRBJ1-4; D gene: -; V gene: TRBV14; clone size: many; CDR3 length: 15
CDR3 DNA: TGTGCCAGCTCACCGGGGGGGGCGAGCTCCTACGAGCAGTACTTC; CDR3 protein: CASSPGGASSYEQYF; J gene: TRBJ2-7; D gene: -; V gene: TRBV18; clone size: -; CDR3 length: 15
CDR3 DNA: TGTGCCAGCAGCGTAGCGACCGTGTCCTACAATGAGCAGTTCTTC; CDR3 protein: CASSVATVSYNEQFF; J gene: TRBJ2-1; D gene: -; V gene: TRBV9; clone size: few; CDR3 length: 15
CDR3 DNA: TGTGCCAGTTCCGGTTACATCCGCACAGATACGCAGTATTTT; CDR3 protein: CASSGYIRTDTQYF; J gene: TRBJ2-3; D gene: -; V gene: TRBV11-2; clone size: many; CDR3 length: 14
CDR3 DNA: TGCGCCAGCGCGCCGGGGCTAGGGACAGGCTACACCTTC; CDR3 protein: CASAPGLGTGYTF; J gene: TRBJ1-2; D gene: -; V gene: TRBV4-1; clone size: many; CDR3 length: 13
CDR3 DNA: TGCAGCGTTAGAGGGCCTGGGTCTGCTGAGCAGTTCTTC; CDR3 protein: CSVRGPGSAEQFF; J gene: TRBJ2-1; D gene: -; V gene: TRBV29-1; clone size: many; CDR3 length: 13
CDR3 DNA: TGCAGTGCTAGAGGTCGGGGACAGGGCCATCGCGAGGGGCAGTATTTT; CDR3 protein: CSARGRGQGHREGQYF; J gene: TRBJ2-3; D gene: TRBD1; V gene: TRBV20-1; clone size: many; CDR3 length: 16
CDR3 DNA: TGCAGTGCTAGAGACCTCAGACGGGACTCCTACGAGCAGTACTTC; CDR3 protein: CSARDLRRDSYEQYF; J gene: TRBJ2-7; D gene: -; V gene: TRBV20-1; clone size: -; CDR3 length: 15
CDR3 DNA: TGTGCCAGCAGCCCCCCCGGGGGTGACCAAGAGACCCAGTACTTC; CDR3 protein: CASSPPGGDQETQYF; J gene: TRBJ2-5; D gene: -; V gene: TRBV7-2; clone size: -; CDR3 length: 15
CDR3 DNA: TGTGCCAGCAGTGAATGGGGACAAAATCAGCCCCAGCATTTT; CDR3 protein: CASSEWGQNQPQHF; J gene: TRBJ1-5; D gene: -; V gene: TRBV25-1; clone size: many; CDR3 length: 14
CDR3 DNA: TGTGCCATCAGTGAGGACGGGGACAGCACAGATACGCAGTATTTT; CDR3 protein: CAISEDGDSTDTQYF; J gene: TRBJ2-3; D gene: -; V gene: TRBV10-3; clone size: -; CDR3 length: 15
CDR3 DNA: TGTGCCAGCAGCTCCGGGGGACCTATGAACACTGAAGCTTTCTTT; CDR3 protein: CASSSGGPMNTEAFF; J gene: TRBJ1-1; D gene: -; V gene: TRBV5-5; clone size: few; CDR3 length: 15
CDR3 DNA: TGTGCCAGCAGCAAAGCGCTGACTAGCGGGAGAGGCACAGATACGCAGTATTTT; CDR3 protein: CASSKALTSGRGTDTQYF; J gene: TRBJ2-3; D gene: -; V gene: TRBV21-1; clone size: few; CDR3 length: 18
CDR3 DNA: TGTGCCAGCAGCTTATATAGGGACGGAACTCAGCCCCAGCATTTT; CDR3 protein: CASSLYRDGTQPQHF; J gene: TRBJ1-5; D gene: -; V gene: TRBV7-8; clone size: few; CDR3 length: 15
CDR3 DNA: TGTGCCAGCAGCCCCCGGGACCCCAAGTATGGCTACACCTTC; CDR3 protein: CASSPRDPKYGYTF; J gene: TRBJ1-2; D gene: -; V gene: TRBV7-2; clone size: -; CDR3 length: 14
CDR3 DNA: TGCAGTGCTAGAGACCCGAGGGGGGCGAACACTGAAGCTTTCTTT; CDR3 protein: CSARDPRGANTEAFF; J gene: TRBJ1-1; D gene: -; V gene: TRBV20-1; clone size: -; CDR3 length: 15
CDR3 DNA: TGCAGTGCCGGGACTAGCGGTCGTCCCTACAATGAGCAGTTCTTC; CDR3 protein: CSAGTSGRPYNEQFF; J gene: TRBJ2-1; D gene: TRBD2; V gene: TRBV20-1; clone size: -; CDR3 length: 15
CDR3 DNA: TGTGCCACCAGTGACCGGACAGGGAAGACTGAAGCTTTCTTT; CDR3 protein: CATSDRTGKTEAFF; J gene: TRBJ1-1; D gene: TRBD1; V gene: TRBV24-1; clone size: many; CDR3 length: 14
CDR3 DNA: TGTGCCAGCAGCCGGGCCGGGACTAGCGGAACCCTAGACGAGCAGTACTTC; CDR3 protein: CASSRAGTSGTLDEQYF; J gene: TRBJ2-7; D gene: TRBD2; V gene: TRBV5-4; clone size: -; CDR3 length: 17